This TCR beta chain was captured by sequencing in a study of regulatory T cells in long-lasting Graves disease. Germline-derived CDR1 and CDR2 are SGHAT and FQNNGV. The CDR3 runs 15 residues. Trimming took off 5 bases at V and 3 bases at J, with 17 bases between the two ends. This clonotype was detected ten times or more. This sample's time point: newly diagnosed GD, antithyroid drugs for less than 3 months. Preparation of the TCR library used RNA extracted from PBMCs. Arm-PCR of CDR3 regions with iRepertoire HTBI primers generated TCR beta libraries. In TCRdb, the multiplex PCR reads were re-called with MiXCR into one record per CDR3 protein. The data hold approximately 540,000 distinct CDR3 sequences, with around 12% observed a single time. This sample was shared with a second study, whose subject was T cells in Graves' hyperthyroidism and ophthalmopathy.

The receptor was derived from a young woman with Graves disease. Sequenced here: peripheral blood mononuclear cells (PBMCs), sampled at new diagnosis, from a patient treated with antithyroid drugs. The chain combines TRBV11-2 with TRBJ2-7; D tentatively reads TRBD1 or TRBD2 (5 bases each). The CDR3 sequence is CASSEGTLWGYEQYF. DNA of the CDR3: TGTGCCAGCAGCGAGGGGACCCTTTGGGGCTACGAGCAGTACTTC. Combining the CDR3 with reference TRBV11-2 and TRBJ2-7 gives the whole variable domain EAGVAQSPRYKIIEKRQSVAFWCNPISGHATLYWYQQILGQGPKLLIQFQNNGVVDDSQLPKDRFSAERLKGVDSTLKIQPAKLEDSAVYLCASSEGTLWGYEQYFGPGTRLTVT.